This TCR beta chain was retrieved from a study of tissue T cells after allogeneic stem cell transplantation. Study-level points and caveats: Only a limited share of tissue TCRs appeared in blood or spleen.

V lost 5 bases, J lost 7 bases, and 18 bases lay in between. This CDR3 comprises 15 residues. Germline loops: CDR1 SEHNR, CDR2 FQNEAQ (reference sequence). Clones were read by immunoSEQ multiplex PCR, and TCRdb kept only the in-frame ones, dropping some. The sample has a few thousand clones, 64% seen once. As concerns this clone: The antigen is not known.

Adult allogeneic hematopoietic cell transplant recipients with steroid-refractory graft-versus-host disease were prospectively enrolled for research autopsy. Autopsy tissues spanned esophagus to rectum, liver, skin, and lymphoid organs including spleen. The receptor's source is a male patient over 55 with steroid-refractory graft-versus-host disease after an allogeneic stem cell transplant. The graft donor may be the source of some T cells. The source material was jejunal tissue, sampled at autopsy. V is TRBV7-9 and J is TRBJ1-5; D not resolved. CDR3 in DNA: TGTGCCAGCAGCCTAGAGGGAGACCCCATGCAGCCCCAGCATTTT. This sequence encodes CASSLEGDPMQPQHF.